This T cell receptor beta chain was recovered during a study of cytomegalovirus exposure and HLA in healthy donors. Clones were read by immunoSEQ multiplex PCR, and TCRdb kept only the in-frame ones, dropping some. Of 200,000 to 250,000 clones in the sample, under 95% are singletons; the top ten hold more than 1%. Per germline, CDR1 MDHEN and CDR2 SYDVKM. The CDR3 totals 13 residues. V lost 10 bases and J 7 bases, leaving 19 bases between the germline ends. The chain is built from TRBV28 and TRBJ1-2; D may be TRBD1 (5 bases). Sequencing input: PBMCs. The TCR sequence derives from a woman aged 18-30 years in good health and CMV-seronegative. The CDR3 DNA follows: TGTGCCATCACGGAAGGGGCAGGACGTGGCTACACCTTC. This sequence encodes CAITEGAGRGYTF.